This T cell receptor beta chain derives from a study of cytomegalovirus exposure and HLA in healthy donors. Study-wide results and caveats: Sequence variants that were highly shared formed a cluster that was likely a sequencing artifact.

With respect to this clone: What it binds is not known.

Germline CDR1 MNHNS, CDR2 SASEGT. The V gene end was trimmed by 6 bases and the J gene end by 7 bases; junction bases not matched to a gene: 6. The CDR3 length is 14 residues. Researchers ran the PCR with 60 Vbeta and 13 Jbeta primers. Assay: immunoSEQ multiplex PCR; the TCRdb copy retains only in-frame clones and omits some. The table shows about 82,000 clones, with roughly 80% occurring only once. Sequencing was carried out using PBMCs. The chain combines TRBV6-1 with TRBJ2-1; TRBD2 agrees at 10 bases. The sequence derives from a man in his fifties or sixties in good health and CMV-seronegative. CDR3 region: CASSPGTSVNEQFF. CDR3 nucleotide sequence: TGTGCCAGCAGCCCCGGGACTAGCGTAAATGAGCAGTTCTTC.